Given below is one T cell receptor (beta chain) in context. Its antigen remains unknown. These data originate in a study of cytomegalovirus exposure and HLA in healthy donors. General study results and limits: The study listed 164 cytomegalovirus-associated TCR beta chains. On later analysis, the bulk of CMV-associated TCR beta chains appeared to be HLA-restricted. Later analysis demonstrated an association between a missense DCLRE1C variant and TCR beta V- and J-gene trimming.

This CDR3 region has 13 residues. V shed 4 bases, J shed 5 bases, and the junction held 2 bases outside the gene matches. Germline CDR1 and CDR2: SGDLS and YYNGEE. Primers included in the PCR were 60 Vbeta and 13 Jbeta primers. Generated by immunoSEQ multiplex PCR, the TCRdb table keeps only in-frame clones and is missing some. The repertoire holds around 150,000 clones, with approximately 83% as singletons. Sequenced input: PBMCs. This chain uses TRBV9 with TRBJ2-5; 10 bases align to TRBD2. The clonotype was recovered from a man aged 35 to 55 in good health and CMV-seronegative. CDR3 sequence (DNA): TGTGCCAGCAGCACGGGACTAGCGGAGACCCAGTACTTC. Residues: CASSTGLAETQYF.